These T cell receptor beta chains were read from a single sample in a study of CD8+CD57+ T cells in acquired aplastic anemia. MiXCR was run by TCRdb on the reads, yielding one entry per CDR3 protein. The table includes approximately 220,000 distinct CDR3 sequences, roughly half detected once. Sequenced: sorted CD4+, CD8+, or CD8+CD57+ T cells (not recorded which) from PBMCs. The source of these receptors is a human donor with aplastic anemia. CDR3s include the opening cysteine and the closing phenylalanine or tryptophan. D genes are given only for firm matches. Clone size appears in some rows only: once, few, many, or a class for an expanded clone.

CDR3nt,CDR3aa,v_gene,j_gene,d_gene,abundance
TGTGCCAGCAGCCCCGGTTTGAGGGCGACTGAAGCTTTCTTT,CASSPGLRATEAFF,TRBV7-9,TRBJ1-1,NA,NA
TGTGCCAGCAGTTTAAGCTGGGGCCGACCGGGCACAGATACGCAGTATTTT,CASSLSWGRPGTDTQYF,TRBV27,TRBJ2-3,NA,NA
TGCAGTGCTAGAAGGGGTAACATGAACACTGAAGCTTTCTTT,CSARRGNMNTEAFF,TRBV20-1,TRBJ1-1,NA,few
TGTGCCAGCAGCTTGATCCAAGGCAGGGCGGTCGGGGAGCTGTTTTTT,CASSLIQGRAVGELFF,TRBV11-2,TRBJ2-2,NA,many
TGTGCCAGCAGTGAATCGGACTCTGGGGCCAACGTCCTGACTTTC,CASSESDSGANVLTF,TRBV6-1,TRBJ2-6,NA,many
TGCGCCAGTACGGGAGAACTCTATGGCTACACCTTC,CASTGELYGYTF,TRBV10-2,TRBJ1-2,NA,once
TGTGCCAGCAGCCAAGAGGGGGCGGGGTCAGATACGCAGTATTTT,CASSQEGAGSDTQYF,TRBV3-1,TRBJ2-3,NA,NA
TGTGCCAGCAGTCCACGGCAGGGAGGCTATGGCTACACCTTC,CASSPRQGGYGYTF,TRBV6-5,TRBJ1-2,NA,NA
TGTGCCAGCAGCCTTAGCGGGCCCGGTGACAATGAGCAGTTCTTC,CASSLSGPGDNEQFF,TRBV7-9,TRBJ2-1,TRBD2,many
TGTGCCAGTAGTTTCAGGATTGGCGGTGGAAACACCATATATTTT,CASSFRIGGGNTIYF,TRBV19,TRBJ1-3,NA,NA
TGTGCCAGCAGTGAAAATCTCCACCCGACAGGGCCTAGCGAAAAACTGTTTTTT,CASSENLHPTGPSEKLFF,TRBV10-1,TRBJ1-4,TRBD1,NA
TGTGCCAGCAGCCACGGGGGTGACCTCTACGAGCAGTACTTC,CASSHGGDLYEQYF,TRBV10-3,TRBJ2-7,NA,few
TGTGCCAGCAGTTTCTCAGGGGGCGATCCTCGGCGCGTTAACTATAGCTACACCTTC,CASSFSGGDPRRVNYSYTF,TRBV27,TRBJ1-2,TRBD1,NA
TGCGCCAGCAGCTTCAGTGAGGGGTACGGCTACGAGCAGTACTTC,CASSFSEGYGYEQYF,TRBV5-1,TRBJ2-7,NA,many
TGCGCCAGCAGCTTGCTAAATAAAGAGACCCAGTACTTC,CASSLLNKETQYF,TRBV5-1,TRBJ2-5,NA,NA
TGTGCCAGCAGCTTAGGAGGGGCGAGCGGGGAGCTGTTTTTT,CASSLGGASGELFF,TRBV7-6,TRBJ2-2,NA,many
TGCAGTGCTCTCGAACAGGGGATGGATGGCTACACCTTC,CSALEQGMDGYTF,TRBV20-1,TRBJ1-2,TRBD1,few
TGTGCCAGCAGTGATGGGCGCCTTCAATGGGAAAAACTGTTTTTT,CASSDGRLQWEKLFF,TRBV25-1,TRBJ1-4,NA,NA